The 10 T cell receptor delta chains presented below share a single source sample, sequenced in a study of gammadelta T cells in human blood (dated by TCRdb to about 2020). The library was obtained by RT-PCR. Sequencer: Illumina MiSeq. With CATT, TCRdb called clones again from the public reads; duplicate DNA rows were later joined. For this sample there are under 250 delta-chain clones; over 9.5% appear just once. The ten biggest clones cover 23% of the sample. The sequenced material came from non-Vgamma9Vdelta2 gamma-delta T cells from cord blood. The receptors here all came from a newborn.

This clone is labeled large. The rearrangement uses TRDV3 and TRDJ1, with D unresolved. Germline CDR1 is TVYSNPD and CDR2 is GDNSRS (reference sequence). The CDR3 runs 14 residues. The germline V and J ends were trimmed by 1 base and 0 bases, with 12 bases remaining between them. The CDR3 DNA is TGTGCCTTTATCAAACCCACCTACACCGATAAACTCATCTTT. This codes for CAFIKPTYTDKLIF.

This chain links TRDV1 with TRDJ1, with 8 positions matching TRDD3. The germline V gene has CDR1 TSWWSYY and CDR2 QGS. Germline trimming cut 6 bases from V and 0 bases from J; bases unmatched to any gene: 24. The CDR3 runs to 21 residues. CDR3 DNA sequence: TGTGCTCTTGGCCCACGGCCTTCTCCTGACTGGGGGCTACCATACACCGATAAACTCATCTTT. The encoded protein is CALGPRPSPDWGLPYTDKLIF.

By share, this clone counts as hyperexpanded (1% or more). Distinct nucleotide sequences in the sample also encode this CDR3. The chain recombines TRAV23/DV6 with TRDJ1, with 7 bases that match TRDD2. Germline V lookup: CDR1 NTAFDY, CDR2 IRPDVSE (reference sequence). The CDR3 loop spans 17 amino acids. The CDR3 reads CAFSSYRPLRYTDKLIF. CDR3 coding DNA: TGTGCCTTTAGTTCCTACCGGCCCCTTCGGTACACCGATAAACTCATCTTT.

This clone appeared a few times. The chain combines TRAV29/DV5 with TRDJ3; TRDD3 matches 10 bases. From germline, CDR1 is NSMFDY and CDR2 ISSIKDK. The V segment lost 1 base and the J segment 3 bases; nucleotides outside the gene matches: 19. The CDR3 spans 22 residues. Written as DNA, the CDR3 is TGTGCAGCAAGCTTAACTTCTGCCGGGGGATACGCAGGCTACTGGGACACCCGACAGATGTTTTTC. Translating it yields CAASLTSAGGYAGYWDTRQMFF.

This clone was detected only a few times. With only one base between it and a far larger clone, this is likely a read error. Other nucleotide sequences from this sample produce the same CDR3. V is TRAV23/DV6 and J is TRDJ1, with a weak D call TRDD3 (5 bases). Germline-derived CDR1 and CDR2 are NTAFDY and IRPDVSE (reference sequence). CDR3 length equals 14 residues. The DNA of the CDR3 is TGTGCCGTGAAACGTTCCGGGGGTACCGATAAACTCATCTTT. It is translated as CAVKRSGGTDKLIF.

By share of the sample, this clone is hyperexpanded. The sample has other DNA sequences that encode this CDR3 too. The genes are TRAV23/DV6 and TRDJ1; possibly TRDD3 for D (5 bases). This CDR3 region has 14 residues. CDR1 is NTAFDY and CDR2 is IRPDVSE in the germline V gene (reference sequence). The CDR3 coding sequence is TGTGCTGTGAAACGTTCCGGGGGTACCGATAAACTCATCTTT. Translating gives CAVKRSGGTDKLIF. Full variable domain (remainder filled in from reference TRAV23/DV6 and TRDJ1): QQQVKQSPQSLIVQKGGISIINCAYENTAFDYFPWYQQFPGKGPALLIAIRPDVSEKKEGRFTISFNKSAKQFSLHIMDSQPGDSATYFCAVKRSGGTDKLIFGKGTRVTVEP.

The sample holds a few counts of this clone. The protein held in TCRdb is that of a much larger clone and does not match this DNA's translation at residue 13, likely because of a read error; the protein shown is translated from the DNA. The rearrangement links TRDV2 to TRDJ3, with 12 positions matching TRDD3. Germline CDR1 and CDR2: GEAIGNYY and EKD. The CDR3 consists of 20 residues. V shed 3 bases, J shed 4 bases, and the junction held 12 bases outside the gene matches. CDR3 amino acids: CACDPITGGYPRWDTRQMFF. CDR3 sequence (DNA): TGTGCCTGTGACCCAATCACTGGGGGATACCCGAGGTGGGACACCCGACAGATGTTTTTC.

This clone appeared a single time. It is unclear where the CDR3 begins or ends on the DNA, so no DNA is shown, and the CDR3 is as TCRdb lists it. The rearrangement links TRAV29/DV5 to TRDJ1; TRDD3 was called by the table and not checked on the DNA. Germline CDR1 NSMFDY, CDR2 ISSIKDK. The length of the CDR3 is 20 amino acids, counting both ends. The CDR3: CSVLLCSKRRLGIPYDKLIF.

In this sample, this clone is hyperexpanded (1% or more). The gene calls are TRDV3 and TRDJ1, with D perhaps matching TRDD3 (5 bases). The length of the CDR3 is 13 residues. V was pared by 3 bases and J by 0 bases, with 11 bases between. CDR1 and CDR2 from the germline V gene are TVYSNPD and GDNSRS (reference sequence). CDR3 amino acids: CALFTGYTDKLIF. In nucleotides, the CDR3 is TGTGCCTTGTTTACTGGTTACACCGATAAACTCATCTTT.

Points on this clone: This DNA's translation differs at residue 3 from TCRdb's protein, which comes from a much larger clone; a read error is likely, and the protein shown is translated from the DNA. The chain employs TRAV38-2/DV8 and TRDJ1, with D possibly matching TRDD1 (5 bases). CDR3 size: 15 residues. Per germline, CDR1 TSESDYY and CDR2 QEAYKQQN. Between the trimmed V and J ends, which lost 10 bases and 2 bases, there was a span of 21 bases. The CDR3 region is CAVAIPQIQTDKLIF. Written as DNA, the CDR3 is TGTGCTGTCGCTATTCCGCAAATACAAACCGATAAACTCATCTTT.